A single TCR beta chain is shown here with its context. Antigen specificity is unknown. No progression to ophthalmopathy during 18 months of follow-up defined stable disease. There are 15 residues in the CDR3. Trimming pared 2 bases from V and 8 bases from J, leaving 16 bases between. These data come from a study of T cells in Graves' hyperthyroidism and ophthalmopathy. About the research overall: Pretreatment peripheral blood was obtained at initial diagnosis. Points from the study as a whole: Most thyroid clonotypes expanded above 0.001 were also detected in blood.

Amplification targeted TCR beta CDR3 regions from RNA transcripts. The HTBI primer set drove a first-round RT-PCR of the TCR CDR3. In TCRdb, the multiplex PCR reads were re-called with MiXCR into one record per CDR3 protein. The table includes approximately 420,000 distinct CDR3 sequences, approximately 15% detected once. The chain has TRBV12-3 or TRBV12-4 and TRBJ2-1; no reliable D call. The specimen sequenced was blood. The sequence derives from a woman in her 30s with Graves' hyperthyroidism. CDR3 DNA sequence: TGTGCCAGCAGTTTATACCCCGAAGACTTCGATGAGCAGTTCTTC. This encodes CASSLYPEDFDEQFF.